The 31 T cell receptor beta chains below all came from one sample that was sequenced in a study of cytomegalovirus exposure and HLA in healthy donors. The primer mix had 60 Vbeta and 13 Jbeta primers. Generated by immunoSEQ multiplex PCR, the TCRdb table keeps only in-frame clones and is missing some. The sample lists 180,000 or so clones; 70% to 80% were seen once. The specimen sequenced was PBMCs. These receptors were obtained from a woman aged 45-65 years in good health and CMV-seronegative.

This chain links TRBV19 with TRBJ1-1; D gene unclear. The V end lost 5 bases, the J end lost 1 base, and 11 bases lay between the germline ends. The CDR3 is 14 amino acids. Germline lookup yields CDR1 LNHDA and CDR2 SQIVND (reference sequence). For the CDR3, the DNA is TGTGCCAGTAGTCCTCCCCATAGGAACACTGAAGCTTTCTTT. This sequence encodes CASSPPHRNTEAFF.

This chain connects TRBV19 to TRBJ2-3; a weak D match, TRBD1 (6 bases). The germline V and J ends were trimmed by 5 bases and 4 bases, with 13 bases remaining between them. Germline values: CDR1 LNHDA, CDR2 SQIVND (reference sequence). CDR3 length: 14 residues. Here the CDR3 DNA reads TGTGCCAGTAGTCCTGGACAGCTCCCAGATACGCAGTATTTT. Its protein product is CASSPGQLPDTQYF.

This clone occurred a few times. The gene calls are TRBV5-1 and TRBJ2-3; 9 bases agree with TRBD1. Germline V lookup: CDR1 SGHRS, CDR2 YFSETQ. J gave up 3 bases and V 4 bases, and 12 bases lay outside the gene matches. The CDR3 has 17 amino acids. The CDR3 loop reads CASSGRGTGRGTDTQYF. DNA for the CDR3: TGCGCCAGCAGCGGGAGGGGGACAGGGAGAGGAACAGATACGCAGTATTTT.

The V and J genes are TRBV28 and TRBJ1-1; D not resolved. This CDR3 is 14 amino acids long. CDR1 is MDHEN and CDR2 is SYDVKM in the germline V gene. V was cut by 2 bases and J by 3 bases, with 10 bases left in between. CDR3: CASSLLGADTEAFF. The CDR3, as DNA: TGTGCCAGCAGTTTACTGGGAGCGGACACTGAAGCTTTCTTT.

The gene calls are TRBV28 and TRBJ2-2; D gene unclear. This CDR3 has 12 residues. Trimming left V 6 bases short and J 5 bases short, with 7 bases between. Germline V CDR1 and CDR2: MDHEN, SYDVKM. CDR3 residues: CASRSSTGELFF. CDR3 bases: TGTGCCAGCAGATCCAGTACCGGGGAGCTGTTTTTT.

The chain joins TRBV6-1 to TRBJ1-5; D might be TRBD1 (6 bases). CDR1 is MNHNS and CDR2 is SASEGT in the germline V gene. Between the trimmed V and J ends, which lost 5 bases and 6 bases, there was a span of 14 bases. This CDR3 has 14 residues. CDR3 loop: CASSLGHGPQPQHF. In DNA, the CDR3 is TGTGCCAGCAGTTTGGGACACGGACCTCAGCCCCAGCATTTT.

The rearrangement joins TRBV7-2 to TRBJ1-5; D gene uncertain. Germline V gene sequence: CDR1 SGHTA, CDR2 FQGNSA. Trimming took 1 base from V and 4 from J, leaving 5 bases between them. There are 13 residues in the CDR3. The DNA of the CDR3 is TGTGCCAGCAGCTTAGATAGTAATCAGCCCCAGCATTTT. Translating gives CASSLDSNQPQHF.

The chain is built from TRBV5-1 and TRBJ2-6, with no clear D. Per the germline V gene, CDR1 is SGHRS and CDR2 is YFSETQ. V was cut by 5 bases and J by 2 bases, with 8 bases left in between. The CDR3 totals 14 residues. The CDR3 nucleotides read TGCGCCAGCAGTACCTCGGCTGGGGCCAACGTCCTGACTTTC. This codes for CASSTSAGANVLTF.

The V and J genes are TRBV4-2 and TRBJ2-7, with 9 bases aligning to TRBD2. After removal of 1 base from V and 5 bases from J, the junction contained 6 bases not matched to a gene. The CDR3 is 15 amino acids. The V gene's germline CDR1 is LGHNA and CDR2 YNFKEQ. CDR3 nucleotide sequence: TGTGCCAGCAGCCAAGTATTGGCGGGGGGGGACGAGCAGTACTTC. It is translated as CASSQVLAGGDEQYF.

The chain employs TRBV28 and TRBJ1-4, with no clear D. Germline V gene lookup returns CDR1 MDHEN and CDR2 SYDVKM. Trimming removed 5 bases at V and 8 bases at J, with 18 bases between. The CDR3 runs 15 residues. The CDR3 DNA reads TGTGCCAGCAGTCCGAGTGGGTGGGCTGACGAAAAACTGTTTTTT. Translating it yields CASSPSGWADEKLFF.

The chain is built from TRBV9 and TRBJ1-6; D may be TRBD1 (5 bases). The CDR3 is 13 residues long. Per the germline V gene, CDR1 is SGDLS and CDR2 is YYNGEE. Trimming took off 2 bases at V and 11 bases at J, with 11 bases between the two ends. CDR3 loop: CASSVEGHPPLHF. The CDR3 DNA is TGTGCCAGCAGCGTGGAGGGGCATCCACCCCTCCACTTT.

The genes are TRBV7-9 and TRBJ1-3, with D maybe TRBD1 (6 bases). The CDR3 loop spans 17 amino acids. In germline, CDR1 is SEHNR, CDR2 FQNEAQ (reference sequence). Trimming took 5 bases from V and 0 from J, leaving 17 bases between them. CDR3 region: CASSAQTGTPSGNTIYF. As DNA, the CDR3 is TGTGCCAGCAGCGCTCAAACAGGGACCCCCTCTGGAAACACCATATATTTT.

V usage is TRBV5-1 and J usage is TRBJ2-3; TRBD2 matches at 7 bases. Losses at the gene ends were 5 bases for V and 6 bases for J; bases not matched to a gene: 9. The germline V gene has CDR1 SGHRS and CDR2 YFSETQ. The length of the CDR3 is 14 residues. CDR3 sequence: CASRQRELADTQYF. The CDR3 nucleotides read TGCGCCAGCAGGCAACGAGAACTAGCGGATACGCAGTATTTT. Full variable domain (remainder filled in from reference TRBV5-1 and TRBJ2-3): KAGVTQTPRYLIKTRGQQVTLSCSPISGHRSVSWYQQTPGQGLQFLFEYFSETQRNKGNFPGRFSGRQFSNSRSEMNVSTLELGDSALYLCASRQRELADTQYFGPGTRLTVL.

The CDR3 is CASAGTPESGELFF. For the CDR3, the DNA is TGTGCCAGCGCCGGGACACCCGAATCCGGGGAGCTGTTTTTT. V and J are TRBV6-6 and TRBJ2-2, with D perhaps matching TRBD1 (6 bases). Germline lookup yields CDR1 MNHNY and CDR2 SVGAGI (reference sequence). The V end was cut by 8 bases, the J end by 6 bases, with 16 bases between. The CDR3 extends over 14 amino acids.

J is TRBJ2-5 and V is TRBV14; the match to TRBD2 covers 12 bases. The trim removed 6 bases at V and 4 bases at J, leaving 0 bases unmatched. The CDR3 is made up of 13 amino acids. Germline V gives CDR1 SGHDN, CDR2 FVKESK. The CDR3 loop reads CASRGLAGETQYF. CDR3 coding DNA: TGTGCCAGCAGGGGACTAGCGGGAGAGACCCAGTACTTC.

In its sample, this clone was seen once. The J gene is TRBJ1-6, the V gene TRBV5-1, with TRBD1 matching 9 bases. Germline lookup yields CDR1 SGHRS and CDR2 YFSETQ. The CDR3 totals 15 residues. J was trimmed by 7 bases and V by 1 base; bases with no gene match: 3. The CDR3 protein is CASSLSGTGNSPLHF. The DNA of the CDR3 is TGCGCCAGCAGCTTGTCTGGGACAGGGAATTCACCCCTCCACTTT.

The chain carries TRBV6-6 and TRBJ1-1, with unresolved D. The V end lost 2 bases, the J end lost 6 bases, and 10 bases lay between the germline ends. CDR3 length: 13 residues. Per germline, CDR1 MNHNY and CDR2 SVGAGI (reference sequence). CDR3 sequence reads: CASSYERSAEAFF. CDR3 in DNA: TGTGCCAGCAGTTACGAGCGGTCGGCTGAAGCTTTCTTT.

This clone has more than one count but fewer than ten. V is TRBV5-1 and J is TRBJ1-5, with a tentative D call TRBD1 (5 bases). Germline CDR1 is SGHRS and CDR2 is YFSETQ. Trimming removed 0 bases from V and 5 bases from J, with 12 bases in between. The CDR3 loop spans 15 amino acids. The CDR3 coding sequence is TGCGCCAGCAGCTTGGCCGGCAGGGAATATCAGCCCCAGCATTTT. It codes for CASSLAGREYQPQHF.

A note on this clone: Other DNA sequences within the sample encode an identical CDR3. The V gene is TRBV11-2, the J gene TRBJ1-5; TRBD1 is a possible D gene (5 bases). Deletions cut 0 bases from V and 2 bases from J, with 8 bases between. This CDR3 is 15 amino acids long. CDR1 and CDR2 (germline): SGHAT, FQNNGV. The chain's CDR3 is CASSLEGRGNQPQHF. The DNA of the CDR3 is TGTGCCAGCAGCTTAGAGGGCAGGGGCAATCAGCCCCAGCATTTT.

CDR3 region: CATKEDREAFF. The DNA for the CDR3 is TGTGCCACAAAGGAGGACAGAGAAGCTTTCTTT. J is TRBJ1-1 and V is TRBV19; TRBD1 is a possible D gene (6 bases). Between the trimmed V and J ends, which lost 10 bases and 8 bases, there was a span of 14 bases. From germline, CDR1 is LNHDA and CDR2 SQIVND (reference sequence). This CDR3 has 11 amino acids.

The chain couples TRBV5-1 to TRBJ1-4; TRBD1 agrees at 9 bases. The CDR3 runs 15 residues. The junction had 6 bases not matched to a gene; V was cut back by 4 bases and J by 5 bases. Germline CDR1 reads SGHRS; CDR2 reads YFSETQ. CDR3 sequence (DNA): TGCGCCAGCAGCACAGCGACAGGGGGGAATGAAAAACTGTTTTTT. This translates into CASSTATGGNEKLFF.

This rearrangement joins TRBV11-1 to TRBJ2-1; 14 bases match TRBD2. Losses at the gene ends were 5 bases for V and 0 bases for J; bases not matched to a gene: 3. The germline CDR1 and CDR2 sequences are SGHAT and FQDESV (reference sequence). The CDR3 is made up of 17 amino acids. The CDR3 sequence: CASSPGTSGSSYNEQFF. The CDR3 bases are TGTGCCAGCAGCCCGGGGACTAGCGGGAGCTCCTACAATGAGCAGTTCTTC.

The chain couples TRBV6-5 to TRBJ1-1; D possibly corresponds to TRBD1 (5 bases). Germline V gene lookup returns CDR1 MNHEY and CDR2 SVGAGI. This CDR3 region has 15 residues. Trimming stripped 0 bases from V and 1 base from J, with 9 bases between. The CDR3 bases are TGTGCCAGCAGTTACTCGGAGGGGAGGAACACTGAAGCTTTCTTT. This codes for CASSYSEGRNTEAFF.

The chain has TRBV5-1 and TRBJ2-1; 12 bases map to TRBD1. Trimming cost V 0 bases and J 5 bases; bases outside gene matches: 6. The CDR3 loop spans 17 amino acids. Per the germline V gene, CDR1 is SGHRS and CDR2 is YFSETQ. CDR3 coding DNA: TGCGCCAGCAGCTTGGTGGGACAGGGGGCTTGGGACAATGAGCAGTTCTTC. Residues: CASSLVGQGAWDNEQFF.

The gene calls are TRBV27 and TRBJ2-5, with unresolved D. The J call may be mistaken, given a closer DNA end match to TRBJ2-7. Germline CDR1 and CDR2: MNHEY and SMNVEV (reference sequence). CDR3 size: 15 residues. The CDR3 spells CASSLWAKSSYEQYF. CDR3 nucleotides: TGTGCCAGCAGTTTATGGGCTAAGAGCTCCTACGAGCAGTACTTC.

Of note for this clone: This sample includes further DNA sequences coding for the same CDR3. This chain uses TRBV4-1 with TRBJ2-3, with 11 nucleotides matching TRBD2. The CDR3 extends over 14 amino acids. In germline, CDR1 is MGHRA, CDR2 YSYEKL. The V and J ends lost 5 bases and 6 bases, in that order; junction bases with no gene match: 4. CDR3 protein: CASSRLAGTDTQYF. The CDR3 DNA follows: TGCGCCAGCAGCAGACTAGCGGGAACTGATACGCAGTATTTT.

In nucleotides, the CDR3 is TGTGCCAGCAGCTCACTAGGGAGGAGACTTGGGGTCCACGAGCAGTACTTC. Translation gives CASSSLGRRLGVHEQYF. The chain is built from TRBV7-8 and TRBJ2-7; D is possibly TRBD2 (6 bases). V was shortened by 4 bases and J by 5 bases, with 24 bases between the two germline ends. Germline values: CDR1 SGHVS, CDR2 FQNEAQ. CDR3 length: 17 residues. Looking up the rest from reference TRBV7-8 and TRBJ2-7 gives the full variable domain: GAGVSQSPRYKVAKRGQDVALRCDPISGHVSLFWYQQALGQGPEFLTYFQNEAQLDKSGLPSDRFFAERPEGSVSTLKIQRTQQEDSAVYLCASSSLGRRLGVHEQYFGPGTRLTVT.

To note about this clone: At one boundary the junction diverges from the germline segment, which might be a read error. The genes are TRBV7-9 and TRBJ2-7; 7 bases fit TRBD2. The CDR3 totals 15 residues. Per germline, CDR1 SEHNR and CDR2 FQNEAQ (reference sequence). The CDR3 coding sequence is TGTTCCAGCAGCTCTGGCCGGGAGCGGGGCTACGAGCAGTACTTC. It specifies CSSSSGRERGYEQYF. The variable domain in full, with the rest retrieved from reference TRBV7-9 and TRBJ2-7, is DTGVSQNPRHKITKRGQNVTFRCDPISEHNRLYWYRQTLGQGPEFLTYFQNEAQLEKSRLLSDRFSAERPKGSFSTLEIQRTEQGDSAMYLCSSSSGRERGYEQYFGPGTRLTVT.

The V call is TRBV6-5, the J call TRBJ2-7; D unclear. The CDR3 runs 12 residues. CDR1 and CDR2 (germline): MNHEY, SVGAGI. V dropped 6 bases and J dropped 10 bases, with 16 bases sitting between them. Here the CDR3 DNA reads TGTGCCAGCAGCGACAACGCAGATTTCCAGTACTTC. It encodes CASSDNADFQYF.

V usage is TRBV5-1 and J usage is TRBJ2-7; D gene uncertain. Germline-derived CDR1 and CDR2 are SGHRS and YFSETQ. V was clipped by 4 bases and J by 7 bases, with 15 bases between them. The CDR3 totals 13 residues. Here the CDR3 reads CASSLGPVSEQYF. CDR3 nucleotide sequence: TGCGCCAGCAGCCTAGGCCCCGTTAGTGAGCAGTACTTC.

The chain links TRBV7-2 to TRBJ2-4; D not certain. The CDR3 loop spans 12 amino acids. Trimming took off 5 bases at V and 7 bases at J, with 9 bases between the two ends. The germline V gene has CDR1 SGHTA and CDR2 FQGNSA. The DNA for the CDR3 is TGTGCCAGCAGCCTGACACAGAACATTCAGTACTTC. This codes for CASSLTQNIQYF.